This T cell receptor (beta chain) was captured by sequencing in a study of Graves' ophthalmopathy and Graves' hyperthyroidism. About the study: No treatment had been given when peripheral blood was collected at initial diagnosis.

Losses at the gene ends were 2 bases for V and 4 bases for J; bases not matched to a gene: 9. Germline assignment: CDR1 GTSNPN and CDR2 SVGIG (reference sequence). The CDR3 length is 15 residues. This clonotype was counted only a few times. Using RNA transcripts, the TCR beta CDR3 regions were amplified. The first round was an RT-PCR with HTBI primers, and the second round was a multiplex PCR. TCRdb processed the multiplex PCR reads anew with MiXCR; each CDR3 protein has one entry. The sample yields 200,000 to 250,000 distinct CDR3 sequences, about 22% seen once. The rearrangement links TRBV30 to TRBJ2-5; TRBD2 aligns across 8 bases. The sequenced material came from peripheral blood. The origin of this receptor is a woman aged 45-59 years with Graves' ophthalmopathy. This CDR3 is CAWSRGAGVGETQYF. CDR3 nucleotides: TGTGCCTGGAGTAGGGGAGCGGGAGTTGGAGAGACCCAGTACTTC.